Following are 20 T cell receptor beta chains from one sample sequenced in a study of blood T cell repertoires in COVID-19. Profiling relied on immunoSEQ multiplex PCR, and the TCRdb table lists in-frame clones only, not all of them. This table holds approximately 160,000 clones, approximately 85% found once. Sequencing was performed on peripheral blood. The receptors originated from a man between 60 and 70 years old with active or convalescent COVID-19.

This rearrangement joins TRBV12-3 or TRBV12-4 to TRBJ1-4; the D is unclear. Deletions cut 4 bases from V and 8 bases from J, with 8 bases between. CDR3 length: 12 residues. The CDR3 DNA follows: TGTGCCAGCAGTTCGGGGTTGGAAAAACTGTTTTTT. Its translation: CASSSGLEKLFF.

V gene TRBV27 combines with J gene TRBJ1-1; D remains unclear. The CDR3 is made up of 15 amino acids. The germline CDR1 and CDR2 sequences are MNHEY and SMNVEV (reference sequence). The V end lost 3 bases, the J end lost 0 bases, and 11 bases lay between the germline ends. CDR3: CASSFSGRVNTEAFF. Here the CDR3 DNA reads TGTGCCAGCAGTTTCTCCGGCCGGGTGAACACTGAAGCTTTCTTT.

The chain uses TRBV7-9 and TRBJ2-7; D may be TRBD2 (8 bases). The germline gives CDR1 SEHNR, CDR2 FQNEAQ (reference sequence). The CDR3 covers 17 residues. V was pared by 5 bases and J by 6 bases, with 26 bases between. CDR3 DNA: TGTGCCAGCAGCCCCGGACAGGTTACCAAGACTAGCGCCGAGCAGTACTTC. It translates to CASSPGQVTKTSAEQYF.

The chain is built from TRBV11-1 and TRBJ1-2; 8 nucleotides match TRBD1. The CDR3 loop spans 14 amino acids. Germline V gene sequence: CDR1 SGHAT, CDR2 FQDESV (reference sequence). V was pared by 4 bases and J by 5 bases, with 6 bases of the junction left unmatched. In DNA, the CDR3 is TGTGCCAGCAGCTCTCCCGACAGGGGATATGGCTACACCTTC. Its translation: CASSSPDRGYGYTF.

The chain links TRBV5-1 to TRBJ2-7; TRBD1 matches at 9 bases. With 0 bases clipped from V and 2 bases from J, the junction kept 6 bases outside the gene matches. CDR1 is SGHRS, CDR2 YFSETQ, per germline. The CDR3 is 16 residues long. In DNA, the CDR3 is TGCGCCAGCAGCTTGGCCCCGGGACAGGGCACCTACGAGCAGTACTTC. It yields the protein CASSLAPGQGTYEQYF.

The genes are TRBV28 and TRBJ1-6; 8 bases are shared with TRBD1. The junction had 5 bases not matched to a gene; V was cut back by 6 bases and J by 13 bases. CDR3 size: 12 residues. The germline CDR1 and CDR2 sequences are MDHEN and SYDVKM. The CDR3 DNA reads as TGTGCCAGCAGCTTACGACAGGGGCCCCTCCACTTT. It codes for CASSLRQGPLHF.

V gene TRBV27 combines with J gene TRBJ1-2; D perhaps matches TRBD1 (5 bases). The CDR3 is 13 amino acids. CDR1 and CDR2 (germline): MNHEY, SMNVEV (reference sequence). V was shortened by 5 bases and J by 8 bases, with 15 bases between the two germline ends. CDR3 amino acids: CASSPPVGGGYTF. CDR3 DNA sequence: TGTGCCAGCAGTCCCCCAGTGGGGGGGGGCTACACCTTC.

The rearrangement uses TRBV5-1 and TRBJ2-5; 7 bases map to TRBD1. Trimming removed 4 bases from V and 3 bases from J; junction bases left unmatched: 9. Germline V gives CDR1 SGHRS, CDR2 YFSETQ. This CDR3 is 15 amino acids long. As DNA, the CDR3 is TGCGCCAGCAGCAGACAGGGTAATGGAAAAGAGACCCAGTACTTC. Its translation is CASSRQGNGKETQYF. The full variable domain, completed using reference TRBV5-1 and TRBJ2-5, is KAGVTQTPRYLIKTRGQQVTLSCSPISGHRSVSWYQQTPGQGLQFLFEYFSETQRNKGNFPGRFSGRQFSNSRSEMNVSTLELGDSALYLCASSRQGNGKETQYFGPGTRLLVL.

The V and J genes are TRBV6-5 and TRBJ1-2; D gene ambiguous. The CDR3 runs to 14 residues. V lost 5 bases, J lost 3 bases, and 13 bases lay in between. The germline V gene has CDR1 MNHEY and CDR2 SVGAGI. The CDR3, as DNA: TGTGCCAGCAGTCCCACCAGGCGGGACTATGGCTACACCTTC. Encoded protein: CASSPTRRDYGYTF.

The chain is built from TRBV12-3 or TRBV12-4 and TRBJ2-1; tentatively, D is TRBD2 (5 bases). The V end lost 2 bases, the J end lost 10 bases, and 6 bases lay between the germline ends. The CDR3 covers 11 residues. In nucleotides, the CDR3 is TGTGCCAGCAGTTTACTAGCCGAGCAGTTCTTC. Its protein is CASSLLAEQFF.

The rearrangement joins TRBV6-6 to TRBJ2-5; 8 nucleotides align to TRBD1. Germline values: CDR1 MNHNY, CDR2 SVGAGI (reference sequence). The CDR3 has 15 residues. Trimming removed 5 bases from V and 2 bases from J; junction bases left unmatched: 7. CDR3 sequence: CASSDQTGAQETQYF. CDR3 nucleotides: TGTGCCAGCAGTGACCAGACAGGGGCGCAAGAGACCCAGTACTTC.

In its sample, this clone was seen a few times. CDR3 residues: CASSSGVRQPQHF. CDR3 DNA: TGTGCCAGCAGCTCCGGGGTGAGGCAGCCCCAGCATTTT. J is TRBJ1-5 and V is TRBV7-2; D is uncertain. V lost 4 bases, J lost 7 bases, and 11 bases lay in between. Germline V gene lookup returns CDR1 SGHTA and CDR2 FQGNSA. CDR3 length: 13 amino acids. Full variable domain (outside the CDR3, taken from reference TRBV7-2 and TRBJ1-5): GAGVSQSPSNKVTEKGKDVELRCDPISGHTALYWYRQSLGQGLEFLIYFQGNSAPDKSGLPSDRFSAERTGGSVSTLTIQRTQQEDSAVYLCASSSGVRQPQHFGDGTRLSIL.

V is TRBV6-5 and J is TRBJ1-1; possible D gene TRBD1, 6 bases. CDR1 and CDR2 from the germline V gene are MNHEY and SVGAGI. This CDR3 region has 13 residues. Trimming removed 8 bases at V and 7 bases at J, with 17 bases between. CDR3: CASLSPGDYEAFF. The CDR3 coding sequence is TGTGCCAGCCTCTCCCCAGGGGATTATGAAGCTTTCTTT.

The chain is built from TRBV10-1 and TRBJ1-2; the D gene is possibly TRBD1 (5 bases). From germline, CDR1 is WNHNN and CDR2 SYGVQD (reference sequence). The CDR3 runs to 13 residues. Trimming cost V 8 bases and J 2 bases, with 12 bases left between them. The CDR3, as DNA: TGCGCCAGCCGGGCGGAGGGGAACTATGGCTACACCTTC. This sequence encodes CASRAEGNYGYTF.

This clone was counted a few times. Within the sample, other DNA sequences also encode this same CDR3. The J gene is TRBJ1-2, the V gene TRBV28; D gene uncertain. The CDR3 is made up of 12 amino acids. Germline loops: CDR1 MDHEN, CDR2 SYDVKM. V dropped 6 bases and J dropped 2 bases, with 7 bases sitting between them. CDR3 region: CASSPLNYGYTF. CDR3 bases: TGTGCCAGCAGCCCTCTGAACTATGGCTACACCTTC.

This sequence joins TRBV20-1 and TRBJ1-1; TRBD1 agrees at 7 bases. The germline gives CDR1 DFQATT, CDR2 SNEGSKA (reference sequence). This CDR3 region has 11 residues. With V trimmed by 2 bases and J by 10 bases, 4 bases remained unmatched. This CDR3 reads CSARYPGGAFF. CDR3 bases: TGCAGTGCTAGATACCCAGGGGGAGCTTTCTTT.

The rearrangement joins TRBV6-1 to TRBJ1-4, with D possibly being TRBD1 (5 bases). Germline V gene sequence: CDR1 MNHNS, CDR2 SASEGT. The CDR3 is made up of 15 amino acids. V lost 1 base and J 5 bases, leaving 11 bases between the germline ends. This CDR3 is CASSEGTTTNEKLFF. The DNA for the CDR3 is TGTGCCAGCAGTGAAGGGACAACCACGAATGAAAAACTGTTTTTT.

The rearrangement links TRBV19 to TRBJ1-3, with TRBD1 as a possible D gene (5 bases). Germline values: CDR1 LNHDA, CDR2 SQIVND (reference sequence). There are 14 residues in the CDR3. Trimming removed 7 bases at V and 2 bases at J, with 12 bases between. CDR3 in DNA: TGTGCCAGTACCCCCGCGACAGCTGGAAACACCATATATTTT. Protein product: CASTPATAGNTIYF.

The V and J genes are TRBV24-1 and TRBJ2-1, with a weak D call TRBD2 (7 bases). The CDR3 totals 14 residues. CDR1 KGHDR and CDR2 SFDVKD come from the germline V gene. V was cut by 6 bases and J by 8 bases, with 16 bases left in between. CDR3 coding DNA: TGTGCCACCAGTACGAGGGGGAGGGCACATGAGCAGTTCTTC. Translation: CATSTRGRAHEQFF.

CDR3 region: CASSFDRGAPNTEAFF. For the CDR3, the DNA is TGCGCCAGCAGCTTTGACAGGGGGGCCCCGAACACTGAAGCTTTCTTT. The genes are TRBV5-1 and TRBJ1-1; the match to TRBD1 covers 9 bases. There are 16 residues in the CDR3. V trimming: 2 bases; J trimming: 1 base; junction bases outside the gene matches: 6. Germline values: CDR1 SGHRS, CDR2 YFSETQ.